A selection of T cell receptor beta chains follows, all from one sample in a study of T cells in Graves' hyperthyroidism and ophthalmopathy. Each CDR3 protein is one row after TCRdb ran MiXCR on the multiplex PCR reads. Of 250,000 to 350,000 distinct CDR3 sequences in the sample, approximately 17% were seen once. Material for sequencing was blood. The receptors originated from a man aged 25-40 years with Graves' hyperthyroidism. The CDR3 runs from the conserved cysteine through the conserved F or W.

>TRBV20-1|TRBJ1-2
CSARSGLERGYTF
>TRBV4-1|TRBJ2-7
CASSHETPDYEQYF
>TRBV18|TRBJ2-7
CASSPLAVSYEQYF
>TRBV6-5|TRBJ2-2
CASSYAGGVTGELFF
>TRBV4-1|TRBJ2-7
CASSLPPPATYEQYF
>TRBV5-1|TRBJ2-3
CASSSGTLTDTQYF
>TRBV7-9|TRBJ1-1
CASSLPGPTEAFF
>TRBV7-3|TRBJ2-1
CASSSQVGAYNEQFF
>TRBV27|TRBJ1-5
CASSSVANQPQHF
>TRBV5-6|TRBJ1-2
CASSLSAVWNYGYTF
>TRBV27|TRBJ2-5
CASSLSEGGQGDQETQYF
>TRBV6-1|TRBJ2-7
CASSRGLAGGYEQYF
>TRBV9|TRBJ2-3
CASSARAGGPDTQYF
>TRBV4-1|TRBJ2-7
CASSRVGAYEQYF
>TRBV12-3/TRBV12-4|TRBJ1-5
CASSAWGTNQPQHF
>TRBV2|TRBJ1-1
CASSNQGAQTEAFF
>TRBV13|TRBJ2-1
CASSFPRGYNEQFF
>TRBV11-2|TRBJ2-7
CASSANRGVNSGSSYEQYF
>TRBV18|TRBJ1-2
CASSPRTPRDYGYTF
>TRBV5-1|TRBJ2-1
CASSPLAGGVSVEQFF
>TRBV7-2|TRBJ1-1
CASSVRQGGEAFF
>TRBV5-6|TRBJ2-1
CASSLGQTYNEQFF
>TRBV5-1|TRBJ2-7
CASSLDASSYEQYF
>TRBV24-1|TRBJ2-3
CATSDLRRLAGGADTQYF
>TRBV20-1|TRBJ2-1
CSATLDRGAPSGDEQFF
>TRBV11-1|TRBJ2-7
CASSDLGQGSYEQYF
>TRBV9|TRBJ1-1
CASSVGSRVNTEAFF
>TRBV19|TRBJ2-2
CASSDTSTGELFF
>TRBV3-1|TRBJ2-1
CASRKGGTAYNEQFF
>TRBV6-1|TRBJ2-7
CASSDSGDSSYEQYF
>TRBV7-8|TRBJ2-7
CASSLAQSRNEQYF
>TRBV24-1|TRBJ2-7
CATSPADRGGEQYF
>TRBV10-3|TRBJ1-2
CAISDIYGYTF
>TRBV7-8|TRBJ2-2
CASSLMGPWNTGELFF
>TRBV18|TRBJ2-2
CASSPPGARDTGELFF
>TRBV30|TRBJ1-6
CAWSVGQGTRSPLHF
>TRBV7-9|TRBJ2-5
CASSSTSGRRQETQYF
>TRBV12-3/TRBV12-4|TRBJ1-1
CASSLWNTEAFF
>TRBV12-3/TRBV12-4|TRBJ2-1
CASSLTSAYNEQFF
>TRBV19|TRBJ2-1
CASSITAGNEQFF
>TRBV5-6|TRBJ2-7
CASSFEQYF
>TRBV12-3/TRBV12-4|TRBJ2-7
CASRRSGTGVGVQYF
>TRBV27|TRBJ1-1
CASSSAEIWSEAFF
>TRBV3-1|TRBJ2-1
CASSQDPPSGRAVGEQFF
>TRBV10-2|TRBJ1-2
CASSEWGLDGYTF
>TRBV24-1|TRBJ2-5
CATSDAPRQETQYF
>TRBV20-1|TRBJ1-5
CSAREGSQPQHF